Sequencing of this T cell receptor (beta chain) was carried out in a study of identical twins. Notes on the study in general: There was an excess of low generation probability in the out-of-frame alpha sequences that twins shared. Invariant MAIT and iNKT cells may have partly biased zero-insertion analyses.

Per germline, CDR1 SGDLS and CDR2 YYNGEE. The CDR3 sequence is 15 residues long. Between the trimmed V and J ends, which lost 7 bases and 3 bases, there was a span of 17 bases. Healthy Caucasian donors formed the entire cohort. TCRdb reprocessed the 5' RACE reads via MiXCR and lists one record per CDR3 protein. The sample lists 700,000 to 950,000 distinct CDR3 sequences; approximately 13% were seen once. Of note for this clonotype: The target antigen is unknown.

The sample was also reused in another study, on yellow fever vaccine responses in identical twins. This second report adds: Reportedly, the response of twins' T cells to the vaccine seemed partly convergent, partly personalized.

This chain connects TRBV9 to TRBJ2-1, with a tentative D call TRBD2 (7 bases). The receptor was isolated from a woman aged 18-30 years in good health. Sequencing was done on a sample of PBMCs. Written as DNA, the CDR3 is TGTGCCAGCGGGGGGCGGGAGACGATCTACAATGAGCAGTTCTTC. Residues: CASGGRETIYNEQFF.